This TCR beta chain was documented in a study of blood T cell repertoires in COVID-19. Study summary: Samples of COVID-19 (acute and convalescent) were obtained from the United States, Italy and Spain. PBMCs, B-cell-depleted T cells, or T cells were the source of the cDNA or gDNA that made up the material.

The authors' processing: For nucleated cells, counts were estimated from reference gene primer amplification. Produced via immunoSEQ multiplex PCR; TCRdb's table is partial and in-frame only. D and trimming come from the DNA, and the V and J calls and clone size come from that table. The profile shows tens of thousands of clones, 86% of them singletons. Germline V gives CDR1 SGHAT, CDR2 FQNNGV. The CDR3 extends over 16 amino acids. The trim removed 3 bases at V and 5 bases at J, leaving 8 bases unmatched. The TCR originated in a woman aged 55-69 years with acute or convalescent COVID-19. The material sequenced was peripheral blood. V usage is TRBV11-2 and J usage is TRBJ2-1, with TRBD2 matching 9 bases. CDR3: CASSFTAGGGDNEQFF. The CDR3 DNA reads as TGTGCCAGCAGCTTCACGGCGGGGGGGGGAGACAATGAGCAGTTCTTC.